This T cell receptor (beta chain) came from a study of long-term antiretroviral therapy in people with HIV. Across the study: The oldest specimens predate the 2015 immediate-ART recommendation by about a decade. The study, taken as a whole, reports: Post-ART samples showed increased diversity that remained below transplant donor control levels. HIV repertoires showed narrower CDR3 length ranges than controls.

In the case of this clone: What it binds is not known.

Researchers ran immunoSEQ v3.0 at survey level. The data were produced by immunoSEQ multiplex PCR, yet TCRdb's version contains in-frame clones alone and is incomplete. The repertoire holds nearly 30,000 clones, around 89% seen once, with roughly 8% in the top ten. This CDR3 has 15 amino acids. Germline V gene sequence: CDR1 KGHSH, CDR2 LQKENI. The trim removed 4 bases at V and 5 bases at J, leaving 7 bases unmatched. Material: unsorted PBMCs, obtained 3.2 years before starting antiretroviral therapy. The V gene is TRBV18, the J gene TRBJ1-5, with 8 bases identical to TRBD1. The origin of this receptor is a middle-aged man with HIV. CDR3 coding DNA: TGTGCCAGCTCACGGTACAGGGGGGAGGATCAGCCCCAGCATTTT. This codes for CASSRYRGEDQPQHF.